The next 32 T cell receptor beta chains were all read from a single sample in a study of metastatic and nonmetastatic thyroid tumors. Thyroid surgery took place with no prior treatment in any patient. TCRdb reanalyzed the PCR reads via MiXCR. The sample lists over 30,000 clones, about a fifth occurring once. Sequences were obtained from tumor tissue. Source of these receptors: a male donor with papillary thyroid cancer or a benign thyroid nodule (not recorded which). Some clones in this sample may be carry-over from other donors' samples.

Many counts were recorded for this clone. This chain uses TRBV5-1 with TRBJ2-5; a possible D gene is TRBD2 (6 bases). The CDR3 is 13 residues long. The germline V gene has CDR1 SGHRS and CDR2 YFSETQ. V gave up 3 bases and J gave up 5 bases, with 11 bases separating them. CDR3 nucleotides: TGCGCCAGCAGCTCGGGGGTAGGGGAGACCCAGTACTTC. This sequence encodes CASSSGVGETQYF.

There are many counts of this clone. V and J are TRBV24-1 and TRBJ2-1, with D possibly being TRBD2 (6 bases). With 7 bases removed from V and 0 bases from J, the gap between germline ends came to 9 bases. The CDR3 has 14 residues. Germline lookup yields CDR1 KGHDR and CDR2 SFDVKD. The CDR3: CATRAGPSYNEQFF. DNA for the CDR3: TGTGCCACCAGGGCGGGACCCTCCTACAATGAGCAGTTCTTC.

The V gene is TRBV12-5, the J gene TRBJ2-1; 9 positions match TRBD2. CDR3 length equals 15 residues. CDR1 LGHNT and CDR2 FRNRAP come from the germline V gene. The J segment lost 7 bases and the V segment lost 2 bases, leaving 6 bases of the junction unmatched. The CDR3 bases are TGTGCTAGTGGTTTGTGGCTAGCGGGAAGGAATGAGCAGTTCTTC. It is translated as CASGLWLAGRNEQFF.

The chain employs TRBV9 and TRBJ1-1; 7 nucleotides agree with TRBD1. CDR1 is SGDLS, CDR2 YYNGEE, per germline. Germline trimming cut 7 bases from V and 8 bases from J; bases unmatched to any gene: 5. CDR3 length: 11 amino acids. This CDR3 reads CASRAGGEAFF. In DNA form, the CDR3 reads TGTGCCAGCCGCGCAGGGGGGGAAGCTTTCTTT. The variable domain in full, completed from reference TRBV9 and TRBJ1-1, reads DSGVTQTPKHLITATGQRVTLRCSPRSGDLSVYWYQQSLDQGLQFLIQYYNGEERAKGNILERFSAQQFPDLHSELNLSSLELGDSALYFCASRAGGEAFFGQGTRLTVV.

This chain connects TRBV18 to TRBJ2-1, with 12 bases that match TRBD1. The ends lost 5 bases at V and 6 bases at J; junction bases unmatched: 5. Per germline, CDR1 KGHSH and CDR2 LQKENI. The CDR3 covers 15 residues. The CDR3 sequence: CASSAGTGGFNEQFF. The CDR3, as DNA: TGTGCCAGCTCAGCCGGGACAGGGGGCTTCAATGAGCAGTTCTTC.

This chain uses TRBV28 with TRBJ2-2; D is perhaps TRBD1 (6 bases). The CDR3 consists of 14 residues. Germline CDR1 MDHEN, CDR2 SYDVKM. Trimming took 6 bases from V and 12 from J, leaving 20 bases between them. The CDR3 region has the DNA TGTGCCAGCAGCACGGGACATTTCAGCTCAAAGCTGTTTTTT. Translating it yields CASSTGHFSSKLFF.

In this sample, this clone turned up once. The chain is built from TRBV20-1 and TRBJ2-2; TRBD1 matches at 7 bases. Trimming took 5 bases from V and 2 from J; bases not matched to a gene: 8. Per the germline V gene, CDR1 is DFQATT and CDR2 is SNEGSKA (reference sequence). The CDR3 is 15 amino acids. The CDR3 DNA follows: TGCAGTGCTGCGAGACAGGGAGCTAACACCGGGGAGCTGTTTTTT. It translates to CSAARQGANTGELFF.

Worth noting for this clone: This may be a read error: a much more frequent sequence differs by one nucleotide. The chain carries TRBV7-3 and TRBJ2-1, with 8 bases identical to TRBD2. Germline CDR1 and CDR2: SGHTA and FQGTGA. The CDR3 is 15 residues long. V was pared by 5 bases and J by 5 bases, with 8 bases of the junction left unmatched. CDR3 in amino acids: CASSPTSVGDNEQFF. The CDR3 region has the DNA TGTGCCAGCAGCCCGACTAGCGTGGGCGACAATGAGCAGTTCTTC. Together with reference TRBV7-3 and TRBJ2-1, the CDR3 gives the full variable domain: GAGVSQTPSNKVTEKGKYVELRCDPISGHTALYWYRQSLGQGPEFLIYFQGTGAADDSGLPNDRFFAVRPEGSVSTLKIQRTERGDSAVYLCASSPTSVGDNEQFFGPGTRLTVL.

The gene calls are TRBV20-1 and TRBJ2-1; TRBD2 agrees at 9 bases. Trimming at V came to 3 bases and at J to 6 bases, leaving 6 bases not matched to a gene. Germline CDR1 reads DFQATT; CDR2 reads SNEGSKA (reference sequence). CDR3 length: 14 residues. CDR3: CSARGLAGINEQFF. CDR3 nucleotides: TGCAGTGCTAGGGGTCTAGCGGGGATCAATGAGCAGTTCTTC.

This chain links TRBV9 with TRBJ1-2, with D uncertain. The CDR3 runs 14 residues. CDR1 SGDLS and CDR2 YYNGEE come from the germline V gene. The ends were cut back, 0 bases at V and 3 bases at J, with 9 bases in the middle. The CDR3 nucleotides are TGTGCCAGCAGCGTAGGTTCGGCACACTATGGCTACACCTTC. It codes for CASSVGSAHYGYTF.

This clone was recorded at least ten times. The rearrangement uses TRBV28 and TRBJ1-2; D remains unclear. Looked up from germline, CDR1 is MDHEN and CDR2 is SYDVKM. This CDR3 contains 10 residues. Trimming pared 3 bases from V and 5 bases from J, leaving 1 base between. CDR3 region: CASSFYGYTF. The CDR3 DNA follows: TGTGCCAGCAGTTTTTATGGCTACACCTTC.

CDR3 in DNA: TGTGCCTGGAGCGAGGGGGGACTAGCGGGATTTTGGGAGCAGTACTTC. Translation: CAWSEGGLAGFWEQYF. J is TRBJ2-7 and V is TRBV30; TRBD2 matches 13 bases. The CDR3 sequence is 16 residues long. Germline V CDR1 and CDR2: GTSNPN, SVGIG (reference sequence). The ends lost 3 bases at V and 7 bases at J; junction bases unmatched: 12.

This clone was observed at least ten times. At one boundary the junction diverges from the germline segment, which might be a read error. This sequence joins TRBV20-1 and TRBJ1-4; 9 bases align to TRBD1. Per the germline V gene, CDR1 is DFQATT and CDR2 is SNEGSKA (reference sequence). The CDR3 consists of 16 residues. CDR3 in amino acids: CGARRGQGLTNEKLFF. Written as DNA, the CDR3 is TGCGGTGCTAGGCGGGGACAGGGCTTAACTAATGAAAAACTGTTTTTT.

On this clone itself: One junction end does not reproduce the germline sequence, and a read error may be involved. This rearrangement joins TRBV7-8 to TRBJ2-3; perhaps D is TRBD1 or TRBD2 (5 bases each). CDR3 length equals 15 residues. Looked up from germline, CDR1 is SGHVS and CDR2 is FQNEAQ. This CDR3 reads CASSVSGTLADTHYF. The CDR3 coding sequence is TGTGCCAGCAGCGTCTCCGGGACCTTGGCCGATACGCATTATTTT.

The chain combines TRBV20-1 with TRBJ1-4, with 7 positions matching TRBD1. The CDR3 spans 13 residues. The V and J ends lost 1 base and 8 bases, in that order; junction bases with no gene match: 4. CDR1 is DFQATT, CDR2 SNEGSKA, per germline (reference sequence). The CDR3 coding sequence is TGCAGTGCTAGAGGCCCGACAGGGGAAAAACTGTTTTTT. Protein product: CSARGPTGEKLFF.

A word on this clone: With a much larger clone just one base away, this may be a read error. The J gene is TRBJ2-7, the V gene TRBV28, with a possible D match to TRBD2 (6 bases). This CDR3 has 14 residues. Germline CDR1 MDHEN, CDR2 SYDVKM. The CDR3 nucleotides are TGCGCCAGCAGACGGAGGTCCGGGAGTTACGAGCAGTACTTC. Translating it yields CASRRRSGSYEQYF. Filled out from reference TRBV28 and TRBJ2-7, the complete variable domain reads DVKVTQSSRYLVKRTGEKVFLECVQDMDHENMFWYRQDPGLGLRLIYFSYDVKMKEKGDIPEGYSVSREKKERFSLILESASTNQTSMYLCASRRRSGSYEQYFGPGTRLTVT.

This clone was seen repeatedly, ten times or more. The chain is built from TRBV5-1 and TRBJ2-1, with a tentative D call TRBD2 (5 bases). The CDR3 spans 13 residues. CDR1 and CDR2 (germline): SGHRS, YFSETQ. With 1 base removed from V and 9 bases from J, the gap between germline ends came to 11 bases. The CDR3 DNA sequence: TGCGCCAGCAGCTTGACTAGAAGTGGTGAGCAGTTCTTC. Its translation: CASSLTRSGEQFF.

This clone occurred many times. The chain combines TRBV5-1 with TRBJ2-1, with D hard to call. Deletions cut 4 bases from V and 0 bases from J, with 14 bases between. The CDR3 runs to 16 residues. Germline V lookup: CDR1 SGHRS, CDR2 YFSETQ. The CDR3 protein is CASSEATASSYNEQFF. CDR3 DNA sequence: TGCGCCAGCAGCGAGGCGACGGCGAGCTCCTACAATGAGCAGTTCTTC.

For this clone: A read error may be the cause here, since a much bigger clone is one base away. V usage is TRBV10-3 and J usage is TRBJ2-5; 9 bases are a match to TRBD1. CDR1 is ENHRY and CDR2 is SYGVKD in the germline V gene. This CDR3 is 15 amino acids long. This chain's CDR3 is CAINEGTGNAETQYF. In nucleotides, the CDR3 is TGTGCCATCAATGAGGGGACAGGGAACGCAGAGACCCAGTACTTC.

Ten or more counts support this clone. A read error may produce the germline difference seen at one junction end. V and J are TRBV10-3 and TRBJ2-7; TRBD1 might be the D (6 bases). CDR3 length: 14 amino acids. Germline assignment: CDR1 ENHRY and CDR2 SYGVKD. CDR3 coding DNA: TGTGCCACCCGCTCTGAACAGGGCTCCAACGAGCAGTACTTC. Translation gives CATRSEQGSNEQYF.

This clone has a count of ten or more. The chain links TRBV5-4 to TRBJ2-1; D is possibly TRBD2 (5 bases). The CDR3 totals 14 residues. Germline assignment: CDR1 SGHNT and CDR2 YYREEE (reference sequence). The V end was cut by 2 bases, the J end by 5 bases, with 11 bases between. The CDR3 region is CASSLSDFHNEQFF. In DNA, the CDR3 is TGTGCCAGCAGCTTATCGGACTTCCACAATGAGCAGTTCTTC. Complete variable domain (other parts from reference TRBV5-4 and TRBJ2-1): ETGVTQSPTHLIKTRGQQVTLRCSSQSGHNTVSWYQQALGQGPQFIFQYYREEENGRGNFPPRFSGLQFPNYSSELNVNALELDDSALYLCASSLSDFHNEQFFGPGTRLTVL.

This clone was seen a handful of times. The chain uses TRBV10-3 and TRBJ1-2, with a possible D match to TRBD1 (6 bases). The germline CDR1 and CDR2 sequences are ENHRY and SYGVKD. Trimming removed 0 bases at V and 8 bases at J, with 16 bases between. This CDR3 has 15 residues. CDR3 DNA: TGTGCCATCAGTGAGTCGATGGGGGGGGCCTACGGCTACACCTTC. It codes for CAISESMGGAYGYTF.

This clone came up many times. The rearrangement joins TRBV7-2 to TRBJ1-3; weak D call: TRBD1 (6 bases). Trimming took 5 bases from V and 1 from J, leaving 9 bases between them. In germline, CDR1 is SGHTA, CDR2 FQGNSA. This CDR3 region has 14 residues. CDR3 bases: TGTGCCAGCAGCGCACAGGGTTCTGGAAACACCATATATTTT. Encoded protein: CASSAQGSGNTIYF.

J is TRBJ1-5 and V is TRBV11-2; weak D call: TRBD1 (6 bases). Trimming stripped 5 bases from V and 1 base from J, with 12 bases between. The CDR3 runs 15 residues. CDR1 and CDR2 (germline): SGHAT, FQNNGV. CDR3 nucleotide sequence: TGTGCCAGCAGCCTACAGGGATTCAGCAATCAGCCCCAGCATTTT. Amino acids: CASSLQGFSNQPQHF. Full variable domain (outside the CDR3, taken from reference TRBV11-2 and TRBJ1-5): EAGVAQSPRYKIIEKRQSVAFWCNPISGHATLYWYQQILGQGPKLLIQFQNNGVVDDSQLPKDRFSAERLKGVDSTLKIQPAKLEDSAVYLCASSLQGFSNQPQHFGDGTRLSIL.

This clone was counted ten times or more. This sequence joins TRBV20-1 and TRBJ1-2; D is perhaps TRBD1 (6 bases). There are 15 residues in the CDR3. Trimming removed 3 bases from V and 3 bases from J, with 17 bases in between. The germline V gene has CDR1 DFQATT and CDR2 SNEGSKA (reference sequence). The CDR3 is CSASSPDSRHYGYTF. The CDR3 region has the DNA TGCAGTGCTAGCTCCCCGGACAGCCGGCACTATGGCTACACCTTC.

This clone was counted at least ten times. The rearrangement joins TRBV28 to TRBJ2-1; TRBD2 is a possible D gene (5 bases). This CDR3 is built from 13 residues. With 6 bases removed from V and 9 bases from J, the gap between germline ends came to 15 bases. The germline CDR1 and CDR2 sequences are MDHEN and SYDVKM. CDR3 DNA sequence: TGTGCCAGCAGACTTGAGGGCCTAAGTGAGCAGTTCTTC. Translation: CASRLEGLSEQFF.

This chain links TRBV7-8 with TRBJ2-3; 11 bases line up with TRBD2. J lost 2 bases, V lost 5 bases, and 6 bases had no gene match. The CDR3 has 16 amino acids. Germline V gene sequence: CDR1 SGHVS, CDR2 FQNEAQ. The CDR3 DNA reads TGTGCCAGCAGCGCCGGGACTAGCGGCTACACAGATACGCAGTATTTT. Translation gives CASSAGTSGYTDTQYF.

The chain carries TRBV2 and TRBJ1-5; unclear D gene. Germline CDR1 reads SNHLY; CDR2 reads FYNNEI. The CDR3 contains 15 residues. Trimming pared 7 bases from V and 3 bases from J, leaving 16 bases between. CDR3 sequence (DNA): TGTGCCAGCAAGGGTGATTACACTACCAATCAGCCCCAGCATTTT. It encodes CASKGDYTTNQPQHF.

There are many counts of this clone. The rearrangement links TRBV20-1 to TRBJ2-7, with D unresolved. V was clipped by 0 bases and J by 3 bases, with 6 bases between them. The CDR3 runs 12 residues. Germline V gene data show CDR1 as DFQATT and CDR2 as SNEGSKA (reference sequence). The CDR3 coding sequence is TGCAGTGCTAGAGATCCCGACTACGAGCAGTACTTC. Protein: CSARDPDYEQYF.

CDR3 protein: CASRRSPPLYNEQFF. The CDR3 DNA sequence: TGTGCCAGCAGGCGGAGCCCCCCTTTGTACAATGAGCAGTTCTTC. V gene TRBV27 combines with J gene TRBJ2-1; D ambiguous. The CDR3 totals 15 residues. From germline, CDR1 is MNHEY and CDR2 SMNVEV (reference sequence). Trimming cost V 6 bases and J 4 bases, with 16 bases left between them.

There are many counts of this clone. V gene TRBV20-1 combines with J gene TRBJ2-5; 10 bases align to TRBD2. V gave up 5 bases and J gave up 5 bases; unmatched junction bases: 8. Germline CDR1 DFQATT, CDR2 SNEGSKA (reference sequence). The CDR3 spans 14 residues. The CDR3 bases are TGCAGTGCTTTAGCGGGAGGAATTTCGGAGACCCAGTACTTC. It translates to CSALAGGISETQYF.

Many counts were recorded for this clone. A much more abundant neighbour one base away suggests this may be a read error. The V and J genes are TRBV6-5 and TRBJ2-3; unclear D gene. Germline assignment: CDR1 MNHEY and CDR2 SVGAGI. The CDR3 contains 15 residues. DNA for the CDR3: TGTACCAGCAGTTACCAGGACCCTAGCACAGATACGCAGTATTTT. It specifies CTSSYQDPSTDTQYF.